The TCR beta chain described here comes from a study of T cells in Graves' hyperthyroidism and ophthalmopathy (dated by TCRdb to the late 2010s). A note on the overall study: Peripheral blood samples were taken at the time of initial diagnosis, prior to any treatment. TCR V-J signatures able to tell the groups apart were searched for in a discovery cohort of about a hundred patients, of whom over 40 had Graves' ophthalmopathy and 57 had stable Graves' hyperthyroidism. An independent validation cohort of around 19 hyperthyroidism patients and about 16 patients who later progressed to ophthalmopathy tested prospective prediction of ophthalmopathy. For training and testing, the roughly 97 patients in the discovery cohort were randomly divided in a 7:3 ratio. Thyroid tissue and blood T-cell repertoires from six Graves' hyperthyroidism patients were also compared in the study. After sampling, hyperthyroidism patients received methimazole starting at 30 mg daily, and ophthalmopathy patients received high-dose intravenous methylprednisolone. The paper describes TCR Vbeta CDR3 sequencing of about 140 peripheral blood samples, made up of 43 ophthalmopathy patients, around 78 hyperthyroidism patients and about 17 progressor patients.

Here is what the overall study found, with its caveats: Sample size was not statistically predetermined, and investigators were not blinded to group allocation. Most expanded thyroid clonotypes (frequency above 0.001) were also detected in blood, suggesting blood repertoires may reflect thyroid immune responses. In cross-validation, a model built on a 13 V-J signature told ophthalmopathy apart from stable hyperthyroidism with approximately 91% sensitivity and approximately 81% specificity, and in testing the same model reached 80%/75%. In validation, the model predicted progression to ophthalmopathy with approximately 71% sensitivity and approximately 72% specificity, a median of about 6 months before onset.

A patient counted as having stable Graves' hyperthyroidism if no progression to ophthalmopathy occurred over 18 months of follow-up. Hyperthyroidism patients were aged 18 to 65 years and newly diagnosed, with disease duration of less than 2 months. Exclusion was applied to patients with uncontrolled infections, other autoimmune diseases, pregnancy or lactation. Diagnoses relied on clinical symptoms, serum thyroxine and TRAb, thyroid ultrasound and orbital computed tomography. PBMCs were isolated from 10 ml of fresh peripheral blood by Ficoll-Paque density gradient centrifugation. Total RNA was extracted using Trizol reagent, and RNA quality was assessed on an Agilent 2100 Bioanalyzer. The TCR beta CDR3 regions were amplified from the RNA transcripts. The first round of RT-PCR for the TCR CDR3 was performed with the HTBI primer set and the Qiagen OneStep RT-PCR kit. Libraries were constructed in a second round of multiplex PCR, after which size selection and purification were carried out. Libraries were sequenced paired-end with 100 bp reads on an Illumina HiSeq2000. Regarding the original processing steps: SOAPnuke was used to process the raw data, throwing out any read that contained adapters or uncalled bases, had a mean Phred below 15, or lacked an exact constant-primer or identifier match. COPE v1.2.5 was used to merge high-quality paired reads, and clonotypes were defined as unique nucleotide sequences. Clonotypes were aligned to IMGT TRBV, TRBD and TRBJ reference segments using MiTCR v1.1. Only V-J combinations with frequency above 0.0001, covering about 99% of repertoires, were analysed. The TCS score was defined as the ratio of F50 (clonal expansion) to E x V (chaos), calculated using BLOSUM62-based TCRdist between CDR3 peptides within each V-J. Welch's t-statistics and random forest reduced roughly 500 V-J features to about 13, which were used in a naive Bayes classifier (R e1071). The raw public reads went through TCRdb reprocessing: fastp at Q25, MiXCR clone calling, in-frame beta chains kept. Duplicate CDR3 protein sequences are folded into a single record with the most common DNA and genes. For this entry, the V and J calls and clone size follow TCRdb and not the study's own pipeline. This sample holds a few hundred thousand distinct CDR3 sequences; around 15% were observed only once. Together, the top ten hold 5.3% of the sample.

The germline V gene (reference sequence) gives CDR1 as DFQATT and CDR2 as SNEGSKA. From its cysteine to its phenylalanine, the CDR3 spans 16 amino acids. Only the CDR3 region is kept as DNA, spanning 48 bases read in frame from base 1. V is pared back by 4 bases and J by 0 bases, with 16 bases lying between the germline termini. As for this clonotype: Its antigen remains unidentified. No clone much larger than this one lies a single base away; base qualities are absent.

The sequenced sample consisted of blood. The sequence was collected from a woman in her late teens or twenties with Graves' hyperthyroidism. The rearrangement joined TRBV20-1 to TRBJ1-5; the D region possibly corresponds to TRBD1 (6 bases align). For the CDR3, the sequence is CSATGVGFNSNQPQHF. The DNA sequence is given as TGCAGTGCTACAGGGGTAGGATTCAATAGCAATCAGCCCCAGCATTTT.